This T cell receptor (beta chain) comes out of a study of T-cell memory formation after mild COVID-19 (dated by TCRdb to the early 2020s). About the investigation overall: TCR sequence clusters from the two donors were largely donor specific. T-cell clones expanding and contracting after mild COVID-19 in a couple of donors were tracked by longitudinal TCRalpha and TCRbeta repertoire sequencing. Two young, previously healthy adult volunteers made up the cohort, one male and one female.

For sequencing, an Illumina NovaSeq 6000 was employed. cDNA libraries for TCRalpha and TCRbeta were prepared by 5'RACE using constant-segment primers, with sample barcodes and unique molecular identifiers added. RNA was extracted from every sample with Trizol reagent. Libraries were amplified in two PCR steps, with a second sample barcode and Illumina TruSeq adapters added in the second step. Sequencing of the libraries was done on an Illumina NovaSeq, producing 2 x 150 bp paired-end reads. The original pipeline was this. Demultiplexing of reads and collapsing into UMI-guided consensus sequences were performed with migec v1.2.7. Using mixcr v2.1.11, the UMI consensuses were aligned to TRA and TRB V and J templates and assembled into clonotypes. A clonotype was counted as expanded or contracted only when both edgeR and NoisET called the clonotype significant, with the noise models trained on biological replicates. For edgeR calls, a false discovery rate-adjusted p below 0.01 and a log2 fold-change threshold of 1 were applied. As an exploratory analysis of dynamics, max-normalized trajectories of the 1000 most abundant clonotypes were examined with PCA combined with hierarchical clustering. Separately sequenced CD4+ and CD8+ repertoires were used to assign a CD4 or CD8 phenotype to each responding clone. TCRdb redid the processing of the public reads, applying fastp at Q25 and MiXCR, and retained in-frame beta chains. Every CDR3 protein is listed once, alongside the most common genes and DNA of its rows. The V and J calls, along with clone size, are taken from TCRdb and not from the paper's own processing. Present in this sample are hundreds of thousands of distinct CDR3 sequences, approximately 19% of which were seen just once. 9.5% to 15% of the sample is held by the ten biggest clonotypes.

This clonotype showed up just a few times. Its antigen is still unknown. Per-nucleotide qualities are absent, and no much larger clonotype sits a single base away. PBMCs were isolated by Ficoll-Paque density gradient centrifugation. From a lookup of the germline V gene (reference sequence), CDR1 and CDR2 are LGHDT and YNNKEL. V gives up 1 base and J gives up 2 bases, and the segment between their germline ends measures 12 bases. The CDR3 spans 15 residues, from the cysteine through the phenylalanine. Just CDR3 DNA is preserved here, 45 bases in frame from base 1. Results and caveats for the whole study, not just this receptor: Some responding clones were detected in pre-infection memory, which suggested that pre-existing cross-reactive memory T cells had joined the SARS-CoV-2 response. From day 15 to 85, contracting clones showed balanced CD4/CD8 phenotypes, whereas a second wave of clones that expanded from day 15 to 37 leaned towards CD4+. SARS-CoV-2 specificity of the second-wave clones peaking on day 37 was not confirmed. Contracting CD4+ clones were found mainly in CM and EM memory subsets, while CD8+ clones were enriched in EMRA. The study included only two mild cases, and larger cohorts that include severe cases with pre-infection samples were judged to be necessary.

Sequenced sample: PBMCs or a T cell subset sorted from them (not recorded which). Recombination linked TRBV3-1 to TRBJ2-7; no D segment can be confidently identified. The sequence came from an adult woman who had mild COVID-19 (a few samples of this study predate the infection). The sample titles of this study are shuffled in the database, so cell type and time point are left out; the donor was told from shared clones. The CDR3 protein: CASSQGLGRAYEQYF. Here is the DNA: TGTGCCAGCAGCCAAGGACTCGGCAGAGCCTACGAGCAGTACTTC.